A selection of T cell receptor beta chains follows, all from one sample in a study of T cell responses to AZD1222 COVID-19 vaccine. Sequenced by immunoSEQ multiplex PCR; TCRdb stores in-frame clones only, minus some. The sample lists some 89,000 clones, roughly 90% occurring once. This specimen consisted of peripheral blood, obtained on day 0 of AZD1222 vaccination. The receptors here all came from an adult in good health. Each CDR3 is given with its conserved first and last residue. D genes are given only for firm matches. Expanded clones are given a class, and other clones once, few, many or no size at all.

v_gene	d_gene	j_gene	abundance	CDR3nt	CDR3aa
TRBV11-2	NA	TRBJ2-2	NA	TGTGCCAGCAGCTTCTTAGCGGAGTCCGGGGAGCTGTTTTTT	CASSFLAESGELFF
TRBV12-3/TRBV12-4	NA	TRBJ1-1	NA	TGTGCCAGCACATATACAACGAAGGGAGAAGCTTTCTTT	CASTYTTKGEAFF
TRBV6-5	NA	TRBJ1-1	few	TGTGCCAGCAGCCCCGAGATATATGGGGTTGGGACTTTCTTT	CASSPEIYGVGTFF
TRBV12-3/TRBV12-4	NA	TRBJ1-2	few	TGTGCCAGCAGTTTAGAGCAGTCCCGCTACACCTTC	CASSLEQSRYTF
TRBV2	NA	TRBJ1-1	NA	TGTGCCAGCGATAGGGTGGGGTCTGAAGCTTTCTTT	CASDRVGSEAFF
TRBV28	NA	TRBJ1-6	NA	TGTGCCAGCAGCCTCCAGGGTCCAGGGTGGGGAGAAAATAATTCACCCCTCCACTTT	CASSLQGPGWGENNSPLHF
TRBV28	TRBD1	TRBJ1-1	NA	TGTGCCACAGGGGGGGCGCCTGTCACTGAAGCTTTCTTT	CATGGAPVTEAFF
TRBV29-1	TRBD2	TRBJ2-5	NA	TGCAGCGTGGCTGGGACTAGCGGGGGCCAAGAGACCCAGTACTTC	CSVAGTSGGQETQYF
TRBV7-2	NA	TRBJ2-7	NA	TGTGCCAGCAAGATTACAGGCATCTCCTACGAGCAGTACTTC	CASKITGISYEQYF
TRBV7-3	NA	TRBJ2-7	NA	TGTGCCAGCAGCCCCGGGTGGGGGTCGCCCTACGAGCAGTACTTC	CASSPGWGSPYEQYF
TRBV4-2	TRBD2	TRBJ2-2	few	TGTGCCAGTACAGCGGGAGTAGGTAACGGGGAGCTGTTTTTT	CASTAGVGNGELFF
TRBV6-5	NA	TRBJ1-2	NA	TGTGCCAGCAATTCAGGGGTTGCAGGCTACACCTTC	CASNSGVAGYTF
TRBV11-2	TRBD2	TRBJ2-2	NA	TGTGCCAGCAGCCGTAACCAGGGAGCGGGGCGCACCGGGGAGCTGTTTTTT	CASSRNQGAGRTGELFF
TRBV10-2	NA	TRBJ2-7	NA	TGCGCCAGCAGTGATGGACGCGTTAAGTACTTC	CASSDGRVKYF
TRBV24-1	NA	TRBJ2-2	NA	TGTGCCACCAGTGATTCTCAAGCTTCGGCGGCTACCGGGGAGCTGTTTTTT	CATSDSQASAATGELFF
TRBV7-6	NA	TRBJ2-5	NA	TGTGCCAGCAGCTCGAACCCGGACGGAAAAGAGACCCAGTACTTC	CASSSNPDGKETQYF
TRBV30	NA	TRBJ1-1	NA	TGTGCCTGGAGTCAGGGAACCACTGAAGCTTTCTTT	CAWSQGTTEAFF
TRBV7-9	TRBD2	TRBJ2-3	NA	TGTGCCAGCAGCTTGGGCCTAGCGGGAGTGAGCACAGATACGCAGTATTTT	CASSLGLAGVSTDTQYF
TRBV11-3	NA	TRBJ1-1	NA	TGTGCCAGCAGCTTTAATCGAAACACTGAAGCTTTCTTT	CASSFNRNTEAFF
TRBV18	NA	TRBJ1-2	NA	TGTGCCAGCTCACCGTCAGGCGGGATCTGGGAGAATTCCTTC	CASSPSGGIWENSF
TRBV14	NA	TRBJ2-7	NA	TGTGCCAGCAGCCAAGAGGTTCGGGGTGTAGGGCACGAGCAGTACTTC	CASSQEVRGVGHEQYF
TRBV30	NA	TRBJ2-7	NA	TGTGCCTGGAGTCAGAGCTACGAGCAGTACTTC	CAWSQSYEQYF
TRBV28	NA	TRBJ1-2	NA	TGTGCCAGCAGTTCTGGGGACACCCTGTTTGGCTACACCTTC	CASSSGDTLFGYTF
TRBV19	TRBD2	TRBJ2-2	NA	TGTGCCAGTAGTCCCGGGGGGGGACATCGTACCGGGGAGCTGTTTTTT	CASSPGGGHRTGELFF
TRBV19	TRBD1	TRBJ1-5	NA	TGTGCCAGTAGTAGGGACAGGGTCTGGCAGCCCCAGCATTTT	CASSRDRVWQPQHF
TRBV15	NA	TRBJ2-7	NA	TGTGCCACCAGCAGAGGGGGGGCGGGGGAGCAGTACTTC	CATSRGGAGEQYF
TRBV7-8	NA	TRBJ2-7	NA	TGTGCCAGCAGCCCCTGGGCCAGCTCCTACGAGCAGTACTTC	CASSPWASSYEQYF
TRBV28	TRBD1	TRBJ2-7	NA	TGTGCCAGCAGTTGGACAGGGAAAACCTACGAGCAGTACTTC	CASSWTGKTYEQYF
TRBV6-5	TRBD1	TRBJ1-5	once	TGTGCCAGCAGTTACGGGACAGGGAATAGTCAGCCCCAGCATTTT	CASSYGTGNSQPQHF
TRBV28	NA	TRBJ1-6	NA	TGTGCCAGCAGAACCCTCCGCACGGGGACGAGGAATTCACCCCTCCACTTT	CASRTLRTGTRNSPLHF
TRBV27	TRBD2	TRBJ2-1	once	TGTGCCAGCAGTTTAGGACTAGCGGGAGGCCCTAGTAATGAGCAGTTCTTC	CASSLGLAGGPSNEQFF
TRBV5-8	TRBD1	TRBJ1-6	NA	TGTGCCAGCAGCAACCGGGACAGACAGAATTCACCCCTCCACTTT	CASSNRDRQNSPLHF
TRBV9	NA	TRBJ1-4	NA	TGTGCCAGCACCCCCACCACAACTAATGAAAAACTGTTTTTT	CASTPTTTNEKLFF
TRBV6-5	NA	TRBJ1-5	NA	TGTGCCAGCAGACAGACGCTGACGGGTCAGCCCCAGCATTTT	CASRQTLTGQPQHF
TRBV11-3	NA	TRBJ2-1	NA	TGTGCCAGCAGCGCAGAGGGGGGCTACAATGAGCAGTTCTTC	CASSAEGGYNEQFF
TRBV9	NA	TRBJ1-4	NA	TGTGCCAGCAGCGTGGGGACCGTATCTCAACATGGAAAACTGTTTTTT	CASSVGTVSQHGKLFF
TRBV28	NA	TRBJ1-1	NA	TGTGCCAGCAGTCTAAACCAGGGGCGCAGGGAAGCTTTCTTT	CASSLNQGRREAFF
TRBV2	NA	TRBJ1-5	NA	TGTGCCAGCGTCCTACAGGGTAGCAATCAGCCCCAGCATTTT	CASVLQGSNQPQHF
TRBV29-1	NA	TRBJ1-1	NA	TGCAGCGGGGGGGCGCGAAACCCGGGGCCTGAAGCTTTCTTT	CSGGARNPGPEAFF
TRBV19	TRBD2	TRBJ2-3	NA	TGTGCCAGTAATGTGGGGGGGTTAGGAGTAGGAGATACGCAGTATTTT	CASNVGGLGVGDTQYF
TRBV19	NA	TRBJ1-4	few	TGTGCCAGTAGTCCCCGCGGAACAACTAATGAAAAACTGTTTTTT	CASSPRGTTNEKLFF
TRBV10-3	NA	TRBJ1-3	NA	TGTGCCATCAGGCGGGACGACTCTGGAAACACCATATATTTT	CAIRRDDSGNTIYF
TRBV18	TRBD1	TRBJ1-5	NA	TGTGCCAGCTCACAGGGGGCAGATCAGCCCCAGCATTTT	CASSQGADQPQHF
TRBV5-4	TRBD2	TRBJ2-3	NA	TGTGCCAGCAGCTTGATTAAACTAGCGGGAGTGACAGATACGCAGTATTTT	CASSLIKLAGVTDTQYF
TRBV11-2	NA	TRBJ1-1	NA	TGTGCCAGCAGCTCGGCCCGGGCCTATCTGGAGAGCACTGAAGCTTTCTTT	CASSSARAYLESTEAFF
TRBV14	NA	TRBJ1-1	NA	TGTGCCAGCAGCCAAGATTACCACCCGGGACCCACTGAAGCTTTCTTT	CASSQDYHPGPTEAFF
TRBV5-1	NA	TRBJ1-1	once	TGCGCCAGCAGCTTTCAAAGGGACATGAACACTGAAGCTTTCTTT	CASSFQRDMNTEAFF
TRBV29-1	NA	TRBJ2-7	NA	TGCAGCGTTGAAGATTGGGCAGGGTCTCGGTACGAGCAGTACTTC	CSVEDWAGSRYEQYF